The 16 T cell receptor beta chains in this list originate from one sample, sequenced in a study of shared clonotypes between healthy human individuals. Terminally differentiated effector memory CD45RA+ cells were excluded by CCR7 positive selection of CD45RO-negative cells. Profiling relied on immunoSEQ multiplex PCR, and the TCRdb table lists in-frame clones only, not all of them. The sample consists of about 2 million clones, about 95% of them appearing once. The material sequenced was naive CD8+ T cells sorted from blood. These receptors all stem from a young man in good health.

J is TRBJ1-6 and V is TRBV4-2; no definite D call. The CDR3 consists of 16 residues. CDR1 and CDR2 from the germline V gene are LGHNA and YNFKEQ. V lost 4 bases and J 0 bases, leaving 10 bases between the germline ends. For the CDR3, the DNA is TGTGCCAGCAGCCCCGGGGAGGGCTCCTATAATTCACCCCTCCACTTT. This gives the protein CASSPGEGSYNSPLHF.

For this clone: Other DNA sequences in this sample translate to the same CDR3. V is TRBV4-1 and J is TRBJ2-1; D is unclear. This CDR3 is 12 amino acids long. Looked up from germline, CDR1 is MGHRA and CDR2 is YSYEKL. Trimming stripped 1 base from V and 8 bases from J, with 6 bases between. The CDR3 DNA sequence: TGCGCCAGCAGCCAAGGCTTGGATGAGCAGTTCTTC. It codes for CASSQGLDEQFF.

This chain links TRBV6-6 with TRBJ1-3; no clear D. Germline CDR1 and CDR2: MNHNY and SVGAGI (reference sequence). Deletions cut 1 base from V and 0 bases from J, with 10 bases between. This CDR3 region has 16 residues. CDR3 region: CASSYLRTDSGNTIYF. The CDR3 nucleotides are TGTGCCAGCAGTTACTTACGGACGGACTCTGGAAACACCATATATTTT.

About this clone: Other DNA sequences in this sample translate to the same CDR3. The chain combines TRBV7-2 with TRBJ2-7; TRBD2 matches at 13 bases. Germline V lookup: CDR1 SGHTA, CDR2 FQGNSA. Trimming at V came to 0 bases and at J to 4 bases, leaving 0 bases not matched to a gene. The CDR3 contains 15 residues. Here the CDR3 reads CASSLAGLAGYEQYF. Here the CDR3 DNA reads TGTGCCAGCAGCTTAGCGGGACTAGCGGGATACGAGCAGTACTTC.

This clone was observed once. The chain recombines TRBV10-3 with TRBJ2-7; D uncertain. V was cut by 2 bases and J by 4 bases, with 12 bases left in between. The CDR3 length is 14 residues. Per the germline V gene, CDR1 is ENHRY and CDR2 is SYGVKD. Written as DNA, the CDR3 is TGTGCCATCAGTGAGGGGTTTTTGGGTTACGAGCAGTACTTC. Amino acids: CAISEGFLGYEQYF.

The genes are TRBV6-5 and TRBJ1-1, with D unresolved. The CDR3 consists of 12 residues. Germline loops: CDR1 MNHEY, CDR2 SVGAGI. The V end was cut by 6 bases, the J end by 7 bases, with 12 bases between. The CDR3 sequence is CASRDPGNEAFF. CDR3 DNA: TGTGCCAGCAGAGACCCGGGTAATGAAGCTTTCTTT.

The gene calls are TRBV4-1 and TRBJ2-7; 13 positions agree with TRBD2. CDR3 length: 17 amino acids. Germline-derived CDR1 and CDR2 are MGHRA and YSYEKL. V gave up 3 bases and J gave up 3 bases; unmatched junction bases: 8. CDR3 in DNA: TGCGCCAGCAGCCAGGACTGGGGGACTAGCGGGGTCTACGAGCAGTACTTC. This gives the protein CASSQDWGTSGVYEQYF.

This rearrangement joins TRBV10-2 to TRBJ2-7; D is uncertain. CDR1 WSHSY and CDR2 SAAADI come from the germline V gene. The V and J ends lost 0 bases and 4 bases respectively, with 7 bases between them. The CDR3 length is 13 residues. CDR3: CASSESVAYEQYF. CDR3 nucleotide sequence: TGCGCCAGCAGTGAGTCCGTCGCATACGAGCAGTACTTC.

This chain links TRBV30 with TRBJ1-2, with D perhaps TRBD1 (5 bases). With 3 bases removed from V and 0 bases from J, the gap between germline ends came to 8 bases. This CDR3 has 13 residues. The germline V gene encodes CDR1 GTSNPN and CDR2 SVGIG (reference sequence). In DNA, the CDR3 is TGTGCCTGGAGCCCGACAGCTAACTATGGCTACACCTTC. Translating gives CAWSPTANYGYTF.

This rearrangement joins TRBV2 to TRBJ2-1; D possibly corresponds to TRBD2 (6 bases). From germline, CDR1 is SNHLY and CDR2 FYNNEI. The V end lost 4 bases, the J end lost 2 bases, and 15 bases lay between the germline ends. There are 16 residues in the CDR3. The CDR3 sequence is CASSAPGLVPYNEQFF. Written as DNA, the CDR3 is TGTGCCAGCAGTGCCCCGGGACTCGTCCCCTACAATGAGCAGTTCTTC.

CDR3 sequence reads: CASKDWVRETQYF. The CDR3 DNA reads as TGTGCCAGCAAGGATTGGGTAAGAGAGACCCAGTACTTC. This chain joins TRBV6-1 and TRBJ2-5; D is uncertain. The CDR3 has 13 amino acids. Trimming stripped 7 bases from V and 4 bases from J, with 13 bases between. Germline loops: CDR1 MNHNS, CDR2 SASEGT.

V and J are TRBV7-9 and TRBJ1-2, with 8 bases fitting TRBD1. The CDR3 has 14 amino acids. Germline trimming cut 3 bases from V and 3 bases from J; bases unmatched to any gene: 3. CDR1 SEHNR and CDR2 FQNEAQ come from the germline V gene (reference sequence). The CDR3 sequence is CASSLQGAYYGYTF. CDR3 sequence (DNA): TGTGCCAGCAGCTTGCAGGGGGCTTACTATGGCTACACCTTC.

The chain employs TRBV5-6 and TRBJ2-7; D perhaps matches TRBD1 (6 bases). The germline V gene has CDR1 SGHDT and CDR2 YYEEEE. The CDR3 has 15 residues. V dropped 0 bases and J dropped 3 bases, with 13 bases sitting between them. This CDR3 is CASSLGAGADYEQYF. The CDR3 bases are TGTGCCAGCAGCTTGGGGGCAGGGGCGGACTACGAGCAGTACTTC.

J is TRBJ1-2 and V is TRBV5-1; D is uncertain. Trimming removed 4 bases at V and 8 bases at J, with 15 bases between. Germline assignment: CDR1 SGHRS and CDR2 YFSETQ. The CDR3 consists of 13 residues. The CDR3 nucleotides read TGCGCCAGCAGCCAGGACGGAGTTTGGGGCTACACCTTC. Amino acids: CASSQDGVWGYTF.

This clone was observed a single time. The V gene is TRBV27, the J gene TRBJ2-5, with TRBD2 identical over 10 bases. This CDR3 has 15 amino acids. The germline gives CDR1 MNHEY, CDR2 SMNVEV (reference sequence). V lost 6 bases to trimming and J lost 5 bases; unmatched junction nucleotides: 9. CDR3 bases: TGTGCCAGCAGCCCCTCGGGACTAGCGAGGGAGACCCAGTACTTC. Translation gives CASSPSGLARETQYF.

The V and J genes are TRBV27 and TRBJ2-7; tentatively, D is TRBD1 (5 bases). Germline assignment: CDR1 MNHEY and CDR2 SMNVEV (reference sequence). The V and J ends lost 6 bases and 0 bases respectively, with 18 bases between them. The length of the CDR3 is 16 residues. The CDR3 loop reads CASSPSTVSSSYEQYF. The CDR3 bases are TGTGCCAGCAGCCCCTCGACAGTTTCGAGCTCCTACGAGCAGTACTTC.